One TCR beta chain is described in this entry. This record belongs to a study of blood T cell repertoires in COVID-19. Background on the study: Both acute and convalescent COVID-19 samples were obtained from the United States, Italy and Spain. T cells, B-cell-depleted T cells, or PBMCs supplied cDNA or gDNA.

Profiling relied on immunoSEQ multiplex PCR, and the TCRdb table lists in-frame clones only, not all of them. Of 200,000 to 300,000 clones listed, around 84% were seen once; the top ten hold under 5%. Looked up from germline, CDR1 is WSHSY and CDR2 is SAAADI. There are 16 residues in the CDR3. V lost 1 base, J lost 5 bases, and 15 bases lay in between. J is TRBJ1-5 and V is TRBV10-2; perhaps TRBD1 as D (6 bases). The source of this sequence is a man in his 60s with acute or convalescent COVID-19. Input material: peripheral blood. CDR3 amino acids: CASSEFGRGQDQPQHF. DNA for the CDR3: TGCGCCAGCAGTGAGTTCGGCAGGGGTCAAGATCAGCCCCAGCATTTT.